One sample yielded the 17 T cell receptor beta chains listed below, sequenced in a study of blood T cells in healthy people across ages. Alongside a J-beta primer mix, a sample-barcoded 5' primer served in a second PCR lasting about 7 to 12 cycles. TCRdb redid the calling of the 5' RACE reads with MiXCR, one entry per CDR3 protein. Of about 1.6 million distinct CDR3 sequences listed, roughly 32% are singletons. The sample taken for sequencing was blood. The receptors stem from a woman aged 25 to 39 in good health.

The genes are TRBV15 and TRBJ1-2; TRBD1 might be the D (6 bases). V gave up 1 base and J gave up 4 bases, with 16 bases separating them. This CDR3 is 16 amino acids long. The germline gives CDR1 LNHNV, CDR2 YYDKDF (reference sequence). CDR3 nucleotides: TGTGCCACCAGCAGAGGAGGACAGAGAACAGGCTATGGCTACACCTTC. It specifies CATSRGGQRTGYGYTF.

A few counts support this clonotype. The V and J genes are TRBV20-1 and TRBJ1-2; perhaps TRBD1 as D (5 bases). Trimming left V 7 bases short and J 5 bases short, with 14 bases between. The CDR3 runs 12 residues. CDR1 and CDR2 (germline): DFQATT, SNEGSKA (reference sequence). The CDR3 sequence: CSVGRGLYGYTF. The CDR3 DNA follows: TGCAGTGTTGGGAGGGGTTTATATGGCTACACCTTC.

The chain employs TRBV9 and TRBJ2-1; D ambiguous. CDR3 size: 14 residues. V was pared by 1 base and J by 12 bases, with 17 bases between. Per germline, CDR1 SGDLS and CDR2 YYNGEE. CDR3: CASSVRTADSRQFF. The CDR3 DNA is TGTGCCAGCAGCGTACGGACGGCCGACTCGAGGCAGTTCTTC. Looking up the rest from reference TRBV9 and TRBJ2-1 gives the full variable domain: DSGVTQTPKHLITATGQRVTLRCSPRSGDLSVYWYQQSLDQGLQFLIQYYNGEERAKGNILERFSAQQFPDLHSELNLSSLELGDSALYFCASSVRTADSRQFFGPGTRLTVL.

This clonotype was seen a handful of times. This rearrangement joins TRBV5-5 to TRBJ2-5; 8 bases fit TRBD1. V dropped 4 bases and J dropped 5; count of bases not matched to a gene: 7. CDR1 is SGHKS, CDR2 YYEKEE, per germline (reference sequence). This CDR3 contains 14 residues. Here the CDR3 reads CASSEQGARETQYF. The CDR3 DNA reads TGTGCCAGCAGCGAGCAGGGGGCCAGGGAGACCCAGTACTTC.

This clonotype appeared a few times. The chain has TRBV11-2 and TRBJ1-2, with 10 bases matching TRBD1. CDR1 SGHAT and CDR2 FQNNGV come from the germline V gene. The CDR3 contains 17 residues. With 5 bases clipped from V and 3 bases from J, the junction kept 12 bases outside the gene matches. CDR3 DNA: TGTGCCAGCAGCCCACTCACTGCCGGGACAGGGGACTATGGCTACACCTTC. It specifies CASSPLTAGTGDYGYTF.

The rearrangement links TRBV6-5 to TRBJ2-2; 7 positions agree with TRBD2. Germline CDR1 reads MNHEY; CDR2 reads SVGAGI. The CDR3 length is 16 residues. The V gene end was trimmed by 6 bases and the J gene end by 1 base; junction bases not matched to a gene: 8. CDR3: CASRSPGGRNTGELFF. The CDR3 DNA sequence: TGTGCCAGCAGGAGCCCGGGGGGAAGGAACACCGGGGAGCTGTTTTTT.

This clonotype was found a few times. The chain couples TRBV20-1 to TRBJ2-2; D remains ambiguous. CDR3 length equals 17 residues. CDR1 is DFQATT and CDR2 is SNEGSKA in the germline V gene (reference sequence). With 0 bases removed from V and 3 bases from J, the gap between germline ends came to 17 bases. The chain's CDR3 is CSARDLNAGRDTGELFF. DNA for the CDR3: TGCAGTGCTAGAGATCTTAATGCCGGACGGGACACCGGGGAGCTGTTTTTT.

The chain links TRBV7-9 to TRBJ2-5; D is possibly TRBD1 or TRBD2 (5 bases each). The CDR3 length is 14 residues. Germline CDR1 SEHNR, CDR2 FQNEAQ (reference sequence). V lost 3 bases and J lost 1, with 9 bases in between. DNA for the CDR3: TGTGCCAGCAGCTTCGAGGGGTTCCAAGAGACCCAGTACTTC. It specifies CASSFEGFQETQYF.

The chain recombines TRBV9 with TRBJ1-2, with D unresolved. Germline CDR1 and CDR2: SGDLS and YYNGEE. This CDR3 is 17 amino acids long. The V end lost 4 bases, the J end lost 6 bases, and 25 bases lay between the germline ends. CDR3 in amino acids: CASSPERAIKPFHGYTF. In DNA, the CDR3 is TGTGCCAGCAGCCCCGAGAGGGCGATAAAACCCTTCCATGGCTACACCTTC.

The rearrangement links TRBV6-1 to TRBJ2-5; 11 nucleotides agree with TRBD2. Germline lookup yields CDR1 MNHNS and CDR2 SASEGT. This CDR3 comprises 20 residues. The trim removed 2 bases at V and 2 bases at J, leaving 16 bases unmatched. DNA of the CDR3: TGTGCCAGCAGTGAACTGCCCTATAGCGGGAGGGCGACTAATCAAGAGACCCAGTACTTC. The encoded protein is CASSELPYSGRATNQETQYF.

This chain connects TRBV20-1 to TRBJ2-2; D ambiguous. CDR1 is DFQATT, CDR2 SNEGSKA, per germline (reference sequence). This CDR3 spans 15 amino acids. Deletions cut 4 bases from V and 0 bases from J, with 12 bases between. The CDR3 region has the DNA TGCAGTGCTAAGATGAGCTATCCGAACACCGGGGAGCTGTTTTTT. The encoded protein is CSAKMSYPNTGELFF.

Only one count was recorded for this clonotype. This chain uses TRBV28 with TRBJ2-7, with D perhaps being TRBD1 or TRBD2 (5 bases each). Matching the DNA end better, TRBJ2-5 makes the J call doubtful. The germline V gene encodes CDR1 MDHEN and CDR2 SYDVKM. The CDR3 is made up of 15 amino acids. The CDR3 region is CASSFRGDGEETQYF. CDR3 coding DNA: TGTGCCAGCAGTTTTCGAGGGGACGGAGAAGAGACCCAGTACTTC.

The chain is built from TRBV13 and TRBJ2-2, with unresolved D. The CDR3 consists of 13 residues. CDR1 and CDR2 (germline): PRHDT, FYEKMQ (reference sequence). The ends were cut back, 5 bases at V and 4 bases at J, with 8 bases in the middle. CDR3 in DNA: TGTGCCAGCAGCAACCAACCCACCGGGGAGCTGTTTTTT. Translating it yields CASSNQPTGELFF.

J is TRBJ2-3 and V is TRBV27; D remains ambiguous. In germline, CDR1 is MNHEY, CDR2 SMNVEV (reference sequence). The CDR3 length is 14 residues. Trimming removed 2 bases from V and 4 bases from J, with 10 bases in between. DNA for the CDR3: TGTGCCAGCAGTTTAATGTGGGGTGCAGATACGCAGTATTTT. As protein: CASSLMWGADTQYF.

The rearrangement joins TRBV20-1 to TRBJ2-2, with 9 bases lining up with TRBD2. J lost 4 bases, V lost 1 base, and 7 bases had no gene match. The CDR3 runs to 16 residues. Germline V CDR1 and CDR2: DFQATT, SNEGSKA (reference sequence). The CDR3 region is CSARALAGVRTGELFF. The CDR3 nucleotides read TGCAGTGCTAGAGCCTTAGCGGGGGTCCGCACCGGGGAGCTGTTTTTT.

This chain uses TRBV18 with TRBJ2-3; 7 nucleotides agree with TRBD1. The germline CDR1 and CDR2 sequences are KGHSH and LQKENI. The CDR3 is made up of 13 amino acids. V shed 8 bases and J 0 bases; nucleotides not matched to a gene: 2. The DNA of the CDR3 is TGTGCCAGCCCACAGGGGAGCACAGATACGCAGTATTTT. Translation gives CASPQGSTDTQYF.

The chain has TRBV20-1 and TRBJ2-1; 12 bases align to TRBD2. J was trimmed by 8 bases and V by 3 bases; bases with no gene match: 11. The CDR3 has 16 amino acids. Germline V gives CDR1 DFQATT, CDR2 SNEGSKA (reference sequence). The CDR3 nucleotides are TGCAGTGCTAGCCCCGTCCTAGCGGGGGGGCCGGATGAGCAGTTCTTC. This translates into CSASPVLAGGPDEQFF.